These 29 T cell receptor beta chains were sequenced from one sample in a study of T cells in Graves' hyperthyroidism and ophthalmopathy. From RNA transcripts, TCR beta CDR3 regions were amplified. When the TCR CDR3 underwent first-round RT-PCR, the HTBI primer set was used. TCRdb ran MiXCR on the multiplex PCR reads and lists one entry per CDR3 protein. Here the sample spans some 400,000 distinct CDR3 sequences, under 20% being singletons. Sequenced input: blood. All receptors derive from a woman younger than 35 with Graves' hyperthyroidism.

In its sample, this clonotype was seen many times. The CDR3 DNA reads TGTGCCAGCAGCCGGAACGGACAGGACTACGAGCAGTACTTC. Encoded protein: CASSRNGQDYEQYF. V usage is TRBV6-1 and J usage is TRBJ2-7, with 7 bases aligning to TRBD1. J lost 3 bases, V lost 6 bases, and 8 bases had no gene match. CDR1 is MNHNS and CDR2 is SASEGT in the germline V gene. The CDR3 is made up of 14 amino acids.

J is TRBJ1-2 and V is TRBV19; 8 bases match TRBD1. Trimming took 3 bases from V and 8 from J; bases not matched to a gene: 14. CDR3 length: 16 residues. The V gene's germline CDR1 is LNHDA and CDR2 SQIVND (reference sequence). CDR3 nucleotide sequence: TGTGCCAGTAGTATCCAATTTGACAGGGGAGGAACGGGCTACACCTTC. Its protein product is CASSIQFDRGGTGYTF.

This chain joins TRBV2 and TRBJ2-2; TRBD2 matches 9 bases. The CDR3 sequence is 21 residues long. CDR1 is SNHLY, CDR2 FYNNEI, per germline. V lost 5 bases and J lost 5; bases outside the gene matches: 24. As DNA, the CDR3 is TGTGCCAGCAGTCAAGAATCAAGCGGGGGGCCCCCGTGGAGTGTGACCGGGGAGCTGTTTTTT. Translated: CASSQESSGGPPWSVTGELFF.

This clonotype was seen at least ten times. This is likely a read error, given that the CDR3 carries no conserved phenylalanine or tryptophan at its end. The chain has TRBV4-1 and TRBJ1-5; D not certain. CDR1 is MGHRA, CDR2 YSYEKL, per germline. The V and J ends lost 1 base and 8 bases respectively, with 15 bases between them. The CDR3 runs to 15 residues. The CDR3: CASSQGRTDRKPQHL. The CDR3 coding sequence is TGCGCCAGCAGCCAAGGACGGACCGACCGGAAGCCCCAGCATCTT.

This clonotype has just a few counts. The genes are TRBV11-2 and TRBJ2-7, with TRBD1 identical over 11 bases. This CDR3 has 14 residues. V shed 4 bases and J 6 bases; nucleotides not matched to a gene: 5. The V gene's germline CDR1 is SGHAT and CDR2 FQNNGV. CDR3 DNA sequence: TGTGCCAGCAGCTGGGGACAGGGGGTTGGCGAGCAGTACTTC. This encodes CASSWGQGVGEQYF.

This clonotype was found many times. The CDR3 DNA is TGTGCCAGCAGCCGTGGGGGGGATCCCTCGATGTACGGCTACACCTTC. Amino acid sequence: CASSRGGDPSMYGYTF. The chain employs TRBV7-8 and TRBJ1-2; D is perhaps TRBD1 (5 bases). The germline V gene encodes CDR1 SGHVS and CDR2 FQNEAQ. V lost 5 bases to trimming and J lost 8 bases, with 24 bases between them. This CDR3 region has 16 residues.

This chain links TRBV13 with TRBJ1-5; D is ambiguous. CDR3 length equals 15 residues. The germline V gene has CDR1 PRHDT and CDR2 FYEKMQ (reference sequence). The V end lost 7 bases, the J end lost 0 bases, and 13 bases lay between the germline ends. The CDR3 nucleotides are TGTGCCAGCAAATCCAGGTCGGATAGCAATCAGCCCCAGCATTTT. Residues: CASKSRSDSNQPQHF.

There are a few counts of this clonotype. V is TRBV4-1 and J is TRBJ1-5; D unresolved. The V end lost 0 bases, the J end lost 4 bases, and 10 bases lay between the germline ends. The CDR3 totals 15 residues. CDR1 and CDR2 from the germline V gene are MGHRA and YSYEKL. CDR3 in DNA: TGCGCCAGCAGCCAAGATAGGGCACCTAATCAGCCCCAGCATTTT. It specifies CASSQDRAPNQPQHF.

This clonotype was observed a handful of times. This rearrangement joins TRBV28 to TRBJ2-7, with a weak D call TRBD1 (5 bases). This CDR3 has 15 amino acids. Trimming cost V 4 bases and J 3 bases, with 16 bases left between them. Germline lookup yields CDR1 MDHEN and CDR2 SYDVKM. The CDR3 loop reads CASSSLGRVSYEQYF. CDR3 bases: TGTGCCAGCAGTTCGCTCGGCAGGGTTAGCTACGAGCAGTACTTC. Complete variable domain (other parts from reference TRBV28 and TRBJ2-7): DVKVTQSSRYLVKRTGEKVFLECVQDMDHENMFWYRQDPGLGLRLIYFSYDVKMKEKGDIPEGYSVSREKKERFSLILESASTNQTSMYLCASSSLGRVSYEQYFGPGTRLTVT.

This clonotype was seen only a few times. The chain carries TRBV20-1 and TRBJ2-5; perhaps TRBD2 as D (5 bases). Trimming cost V 0 bases and J 5 bases, with 13 bases left between them. The CDR3 totals 14 residues. CDR1 is DFQATT, CDR2 SNEGSKA, per germline (reference sequence). This CDR3 reads CSARDLGGAETQYF. CDR3 bases: TGCAGTGCTAGAGATCTTGGAGGTGCGGAGACCCAGTACTTC.

This clonotype was seen only a few times. The chain has TRBV6-4 and TRBJ2-1; perhaps TRBD2 as D (7 bases). CDR1 and CDR2 (germline): MRHNA, SNTAGT. Trimming removed 6 bases at V and 7 bases at J, with 13 bases between. CDR3 length: 13 amino acids. CDR3 DNA sequence: TGTGCCAGCAGCGTAGGGGGGGAAAATGAGCAGTTCTTC. Translating it yields CASSVGGENEQFF.

Many counts were recorded for this clonotype. The V call is TRBV29-1, the J call TRBJ1-5; 7 bases align to TRBD1. The V gene's germline CDR1 is SQVTM and CDR2 ANQGSEA. The junction had 2 bases not matched to a gene; V was cut back by 4 bases and J by 5 bases. This CDR3 region has 12 residues. The CDR3 DNA reads as TGCAGCGTTGCTCAGGGGGATCAGCCCCAGCATTTT. Translation: CSVAQGDQPQHF.

In its sample, this clonotype was seen many times. The chain recombines TRBV2 with TRBJ2-2, with 11 positions matching TRBD1. Trimming cost V 7 bases and J 0 bases; bases outside gene matches: 4. Germline V gene lookup returns CDR1 SNHLY and CDR2 FYNNEI. The CDR3 contains 16 residues. The CDR3 sequence: CASTPGQGANTGELFF. The DNA for the CDR3 is TGTGCCAGCACCCCGGGACAGGGGGCGAACACCGGGGAGCTGTTTTTT.

This clonotype was detected ten times or more. This CDR3 is CAIRLEGGSYEQYF. CDR3 sequence (DNA): TGTGCCATCAGGCTGGAGGGAGGCTCCTACGAGCAGTACTTC. This chain connects TRBV10-3 to TRBJ2-7, with a possible D match to TRBD2 (6 bases). This CDR3 region has 14 residues. Trimming cost V 6 bases and J 0 bases, with 12 bases left between them. Germline CDR1 and CDR2: ENHRY and SYGVKD.

In the case of this clonotype: This sequence may be a read error, since a much larger clone differs from it by one base. The CDR3 does not end in the conserved phenylalanine or tryptophan, so this is likely a read error. V and J are TRBV19 and TRBJ1-1; TRBD1 matches 7 bases. The length of the CDR3 is 12 residues. Looked up from germline, CDR1 is LNHDA and CDR2 is SQIVND (reference sequence). V shed 3 bases and J 11 bases; nucleotides not matched to a gene: 6. The CDR3 is CASSIGRGHAFY. Written as DNA, the CDR3 is TGTGCCAGTAGTATTGGAAGGGGGCACGCTTTCTAT.

At least ten counts were recorded for this clonotype. The V call is TRBV18, the J call TRBJ1-2, with TRBD1 matching over 7 bases. V lost 3 bases, J lost 2 bases, and 3 bases stayed unmatched. From germline, CDR1 is KGHSH and CDR2 LQKENI. The CDR3 consists of 14 residues. This CDR3 is CASSPETGNYGYTF. In DNA, the CDR3 is TGTGCCAGCTCACCCGAGACAGGGAACTATGGCTACACCTTC. Drawing the rest from reference TRBV18 and TRBJ1-2, the complete variable domain is NAGVMQNPRHLVRRRGQEARLRCSPMKGHSHVYWYRQLPEEGLKFMVYLQKENIIDESGMPKERFSAEFPKEGPSILRIQQVVRGDSAAYFCASSPETGNYGYTFGSGTRLTVV.

This clonotype was seen many times. This chain links TRBV27 with TRBJ2-2; no definite D call. Looked up from germline, CDR1 is MNHEY and CDR2 is SMNVEV (reference sequence). CDR3 length equals 14 residues. Trimming cost V 7 bases and J 1 base, with 10 bases left between them. In nucleotides, the CDR3 is TGTGCCAGCAATTCCCAACAGAACACCGGGGAGCTGTTTTTT. Encoded protein: CASNSQQNTGELFF.

This clonotype occurred many times. The chain couples TRBV7-9 to TRBJ1-2, with TRBD1 identical over 9 bases. Germline V gene sequence: CDR1 SEHNR, CDR2 FQNEAQ (reference sequence). Trimming at V came to 5 bases and at J to 8 bases, leaving 3 bases not matched to a gene. This CDR3 is 12 amino acids long. Here the CDR3 reads CASSRDREGYTF. CDR3 DNA: TGTGCCAGCAGCCGGGACAGGGAAGGCTACACCTTC.

This clonotype was picked up many times. The chain links TRBV28 to TRBJ2-7; TRBD1 might be the D (6 bases). This CDR3 spans 13 amino acids. The ends were cut back, 5 bases at V and 2 bases at J, with 10 bases in the middle. Per germline, CDR1 MDHEN and CDR2 SYDVKM. The CDR3 DNA is TGTGCCAGCAGTGGGGGCCTACCCTACGAGCAGTACTTC. Its translation is CASSGGLPYEQYF.

This clonotype showed up many times. The genes are TRBV30 and TRBJ2-7, with D possibly TRBD1 on 6 matching bases. Germline V gene sequence: CDR1 GTSNPN, CDR2 SVGIG (reference sequence). This CDR3 contains 16 residues. V was shortened by 1 base and J by 0 bases, with 16 bases between the two germline ends. DNA for the CDR3: TGTGCCTGGAGTGCCTTTATCGACAGGTACTCCTACGAGCAGTACTTC. It yields the protein CAWSAFIDRYSYEQYF.

As regards this clonotype: Since the CDR3 does not end with the conserved phenylalanine or tryptophan, this likely comes from a read error. No DNA is shown, since the ends of the CDR3 on it are uncertain; the CDR3 is the one TCRdb lists. The chain recombines TRBV28 with TRBJ1-1. CDR1 and CDR2 from the germline V gene are MDHEN and SYDVKM. The CDR3 sequence runs 15 residues, both termini included. The chain's CDR3 is CASHSGAGGGTEACV.

In its sample, this clonotype was seen many times. The chain has TRBV6-5 and TRBJ1-2; TRBD1 agrees at 7 bases. V trimming: 6 bases; J trimming: 13 bases; junction bases outside the gene matches: 17. Germline assignment: CDR1 MNHEY and CDR2 SVGAGI. The CDR3 is 14 residues long. CDR3 residues: CASSLGQIGFALTF. In DNA form, the CDR3 reads TGTGCCAGCAGCCTGGGACAGATCGGCTTTGCACTCACCTTC.

The V and J genes are TRBV6-1 and TRBJ1-6; TRBD1 might be the D (6 bases). CDR1 and CDR2 (germline): MNHNS, SASEGT. Trimming took 6 bases from V and 0 from J, leaving 15 bases between them. The CDR3 consists of 17 residues. CDR3 loop: CASSPRQAASYNSPLHF. In nucleotides, the CDR3 is TGTGCCAGCAGCCCCCGACAGGCAGCCTCCTATAATTCACCCCTCCACTTT.

The sample holds many counts of this clonotype. The chain links TRBV11-2 to TRBJ2-3, with TRBD1 matching 9 bases. The V gene end was trimmed by 5 bases and the J gene end by 6 bases; junction bases not matched to a gene: 9. The CDR3 runs 15 residues. In germline, CDR1 is SGHAT, CDR2 FQNNGV. CDR3 loop: CASSRGGQGKDTQYF. CDR3 coding DNA: TGTGCCAGCAGCCGAGGGGGACAGGGCAAGGATACGCAGTATTTT.

This clonotype was seen many times. A much larger clone differs from this one at a single base, so this may be a read error. CDR3 sequence (DNA): TGTGCCAGCAGCCCCGGGACAGGGCACTATGGCTACACCTTC. This codes for CASSPGTGHYGYTF. The J gene is TRBJ1-2, the V gene TRBV7-9, with 9 positions matching TRBD1. The length of the CDR3 is 14 residues. The V segment lost 5 bases and the J segment 3 bases; nucleotides outside the gene matches: 4. Germline V gene sequence: CDR1 SEHNR, CDR2 FQNEAQ (reference sequence).

This clonotype has at least ten counts. This sequence joins TRBV12-3 or TRBV12-4 and TRBJ1-5; unclear D gene. The CDR3 contains 14 residues. The V end lost 7 bases, the J end lost 1 base, and 11 bases lay between the germline ends. The CDR3 sequence is CASKEAGSNQPQHF. The CDR3 bases are TGTGCCAGCAAAGAAGCGGGGAGCAATCAGCCCCAGCATTTT.

This clonotype was counted many times. V gene TRBV29-1 combines with J gene TRBJ2-7; a weak D match, TRBD1 (5 bases). The CDR3 is 11 residues long. Germline CDR1 is SQVTM and CDR2 is ANQGSEA. The V end lost 4 bases, the J end lost 3 bases, and 7 bases lay between the germline ends. The CDR3 region has the DNA TGCAGCGTTGGACAGAACTACGAGCAGTACTTC. Residues: CSVGQNYEQYF.

This clonotype has at least ten counts. This rearrangement joins TRBV12-3 or TRBV12-4 to TRBJ2-7; tentative D call: TRBD1 (5 bases). The CDR3 runs to 15 residues. Between the trimmed V and J ends, which lost 6 bases and 2 bases, there was a span of 17 bases. CDR3 sequence reads: CASSSGTGRPYEQYF. The CDR3 DNA reads TGTGCCAGCAGCTCCGGCACAGGACGACCCTACGAGCAGTACTTC.

The sample holds many counts of this clonotype. This chain connects TRBV6-1 to TRBJ1-5, with D unresolved. Trimming pared 2 bases from V and 1 base from J, leaving 3 bases between. Germline V lookup: CDR1 MNHNS, CDR2 SASEGT. CDR3 length equals 13 residues. The CDR3 region is CASSETSNQPQHF. The CDR3 bases are TGTGCCAGCAGTGAAACAAGCAATCAGCCCCAGCATTTT.